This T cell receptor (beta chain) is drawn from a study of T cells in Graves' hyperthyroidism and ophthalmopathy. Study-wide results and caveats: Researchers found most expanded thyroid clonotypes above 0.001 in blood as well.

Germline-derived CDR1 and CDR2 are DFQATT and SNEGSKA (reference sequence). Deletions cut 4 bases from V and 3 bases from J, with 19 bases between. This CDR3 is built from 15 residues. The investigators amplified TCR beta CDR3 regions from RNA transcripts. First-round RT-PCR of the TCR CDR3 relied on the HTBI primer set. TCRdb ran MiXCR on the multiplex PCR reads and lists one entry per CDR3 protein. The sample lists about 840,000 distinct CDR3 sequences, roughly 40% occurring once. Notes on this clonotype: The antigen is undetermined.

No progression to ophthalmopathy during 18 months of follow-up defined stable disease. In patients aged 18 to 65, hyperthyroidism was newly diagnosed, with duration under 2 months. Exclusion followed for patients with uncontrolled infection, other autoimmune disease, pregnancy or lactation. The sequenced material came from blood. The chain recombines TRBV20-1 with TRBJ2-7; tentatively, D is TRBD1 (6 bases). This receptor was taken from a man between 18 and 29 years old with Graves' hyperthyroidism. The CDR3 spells CSATPPTRGYYEQYF. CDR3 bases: TGCAGTGCTACCCCCCCGACCAGGGGATACTACGAGCAGTACTTC.